This paragraph reports one TCR beta chain. Its antigen is currently unknown. This entry is derived from a study of cytomegalovirus exposure and HLA in healthy donors. With 60 Vbeta and 13 Jbeta primers, the PCR was carried out. Source study methods: An analysis performed later counted about 80 million unique TCR beta chains (approximately 11 million of them shared). The assay was immunoSEQ multiplex PCR, and TCRdb's table has in-frame clones only and misses some. V, J and clone size reflect that table, while D and trimming were determined from the DNA. This sample has approximately 120,000 clones, with less than 80% found just once. The CDR3 totals 16 residues. Trimming shortened V by 0 bases and J by 4 bases, and 14 bases separated the two germline ends. Germline lookup yields CDR1 ENHRY and CDR2 SYGVKD. Broader study findings: Among donors in an Asian-associated ancestry cluster, a later analysis reportedly found fewer N-insertions than the roughly 700-donor mean.

The sample was PBMCs. The clonotype originates from a woman in her 50s in good health and CMV-seropositive. The J gene is TRBJ2-3, the V gene TRBV10-3, with D possibly TRBD2 on 6 matching bases. CDR3 sequence (DNA): TGTGCCATCAGTGAGTCGAACCCGGAGGGTGCAGATACGCAGTATTTT. This codes for CAISESNPEGADTQYF.